Shown below are 24 T cell receptor beta chains from a single sample sequenced in a study of cytomegalovirus exposure and HLA in healthy donors. PCR used 60 Vbeta primers and 13 Jbeta primers. Libraries were prepared by immunoSEQ multiplex PCR; TCRdb keeps only in-frame clonotypes and omits some of them. The sample shows over 30,000 clones, roughly 67% of them seen only once. The sequenced material came from PBMCs. Receptors originate from a man between 35 and 55 years old in good health and CMV-seropositive.

The J gene is TRBJ2-5, the V gene TRBV11-2; TRBD1 agrees at 8 bases. With V trimmed by 8 bases and J by 2 bases, 7 bases remained unmatched. The CDR3 consists of 14 residues. Germline V CDR1 and CDR2: SGHAT, FQNNGV. As DNA, the CDR3 is TGTGCCAGCGGCGACAGGGGAGGACAAGAGACCCAGTACTTC. This gives the protein CASGDRGGQETQYF.

This clone was seen more than once but under ten times. This chain links TRBV18 with TRBJ1-4, with a possible D match to TRBD1 (5 bases). V gave up 6 bases and J gave up 3 bases, with 14 bases separating them. The germline CDR1 and CDR2 sequences are KGHSH and LQKENI. The CDR3 runs 15 residues. The CDR3 region has the DNA TGTGCCAGCTCCCGCACGGCAGGGCCTAATGAAAAACTGTTTTTT. Translating it yields CASSRTAGPNEKLFF.

The chain is built from TRBV6-1 and TRBJ1-2; D perhaps matches TRBD1 (5 bases). Trimming took off 4 bases at V and 4 bases at J, with 7 bases between the two ends. The CDR3 is 12 amino acids. The germline CDR1 and CDR2 sequences are MNHNS and SASEGT. The CDR3 nucleotides read TGTGCCAGCAGTGCCGACAGCTATGGCTACACCTTC. It yields the protein CASSADSYGYTF.

The chain has TRBV7-8 and TRBJ2-1; D call uncertain. V was trimmed by 5 bases and J by 0 bases, leaving 17 bases between them. The V gene's germline CDR1 is SGHVS and CDR2 FQNEAQ. The CDR3 sequence is 17 residues long. The CDR3 sequence: CASSRWSMVSSYNEQFF. The CDR3 region has the DNA TGTGCCAGCAGCCGGTGGAGTATGGTAAGCTCCTACAATGAGCAGTTCTTC.

V gene TRBV4-2 combines with J gene TRBJ2-3; D perhaps matches TRBD2 (6 bases). Germline CDR1 is LGHNA and CDR2 is YNFKEQ. Between the trimmed V and J ends, which lost 4 bases and 2 bases, there was a span of 7 bases. The CDR3 length is 13 residues. In DNA form, the CDR3 reads TGTGCCAGCAGCCGACTAGTCACAGATACGCAGTATTTT. It encodes CASSRLVTDTQYF.

The chain employs TRBV7-2 and TRBJ2-5; the match to TRBD2 covers 14 bases. CDR1 and CDR2 from the germline V gene are SGHTA and FQGNSA. The CDR3 runs to 17 residues. Trimming at V came to 5 bases and at J to 5 bases, leaving 10 bases not matched to a gene. CDR3 in amino acids: CASSPLRTSGGWETQYF. The CDR3 DNA follows: TGTGCCAGCAGCCCCTTACGGACTAGCGGGGGGTGGGAGACCCAGTACTTC.

The rearrangement links TRBV10-1 to TRBJ2-1, with TRBD2 as a possible D gene (5 bases). Per the germline V gene, CDR1 is WNHNN and CDR2 is SYGVQD (reference sequence). The length of the CDR3 is 11 residues. The germline V and J ends were trimmed by 11 bases and 5 bases, with 10 bases remaining between them. CDR3 bases: TGCGCCCCAGAGGAGGACAATGAGCAGTTCTTC. Its protein is CAPEEDNEQFF.

V is TRBV11-1 and J is TRBJ2-7, with 10 bases aligning to TRBD2. The length of the CDR3 is 16 residues. Germline loops: CDR1 SGHAT, CDR2 FQDESV (reference sequence). J lost 5 bases, V lost 2 bases, and 9 bases had no gene match. The chain's CDR3 is CASSLSLAGAWDEQYF. The DNA of the CDR3 is TGTGCCAGCAGCTTAAGTCTAGCGGGGGCCTGGGACGAGCAGTACTTC.

The sample holds a few counts of this clone. The chain is built from TRBV5-8 and TRBJ2-1, with 10 bases that match TRBD2. The CDR3 spans 15 residues. Germline loops: CDR1 SGHTS, CDR2 YDEGEE. V lost 4 bases to trimming and J lost 6 bases; unmatched junction nucleotides: 7. The DNA for the CDR3 is TGTGCCAGCAGCCTAGGACTAGCGGTATCCAATGAGCAGTTCTTC. Protein product: CASSLGLAVSNEQFF.

Within the sample, this clone is medium-sized. This chain joins TRBV25-1 and TRBJ1-4; TRBD1 matches at 7 bases. This CDR3 contains 12 residues. V lost 7 bases, J lost 8 bases, and 4 bases stayed unmatched. Germline CDR1 and CDR2: MGHDK and SYGVNS. CDR3 sequence reads: CASNRGLEKLFF. As DNA, the CDR3 is TGTGCCAGCAACAGGGGCCTAGAAAAACTGTTTTTT. The whole variable domain, filled in from reference TRBV25-1 and TRBJ1-4, reads EADIYQTPRYLVIGTGKKITLECSQTMGHDKMYWYQQDPGMELHLIHYSYGVNSTEKGDLSSESTVSRIRTEHFPLTLESARPSHTSQYLCASNRGLEKLFFGSGTQLSVL.

V gene TRBV19 combines with J gene TRBJ1-6, with TRBD1 matching 9 bases. The V gene end was trimmed by 3 bases and the J gene end by 10 bases; junction bases not matched to a gene: 7. Germline V lookup: CDR1 LNHDA, CDR2 SQIVND (reference sequence). The CDR3 contains 15 residues. This CDR3 reads CASSIGQGFRSPLHF. In DNA form, the CDR3 reads TGTGCCAGTAGTATTGGACAGGGGTTTCGGTCACCCCTCCACTTT.

The V and J genes are TRBV18 and TRBJ1-1; TRBD1 might be the D (5 bases). The V end lost 3 bases, the J end lost 3 bases, and 11 bases lay between the germline ends. The length of the CDR3 is 14 residues. Germline CDR1 is KGHSH and CDR2 is LQKENI. CDR3 sequence (DNA): TGTGCCAGCTCACCGGTCGGGGGTGACACTGAAGCTTTCTTT. As protein: CASSPVGGDTEAFF.

The J gene is TRBJ1-6, the V gene TRBV27; 8 bases are shared with TRBD1. Germline assignment: CDR1 MNHEY and CDR2 SMNVEV (reference sequence). The trim removed 8 bases at V and 7 bases at J, leaving 7 bases unmatched. The CDR3 is 14 residues long. The CDR3 sequence is CASGLRQGNSPLHF. The CDR3 nucleotides are TGTGCCAGCGGCCTAAGACAGGGGAATTCACCCCTCCACTTT.

The chain links TRBV2 to TRBJ2-1; D perhaps matches TRBD2 (7 bases). V was trimmed by 6 bases and J by 9 bases, leaving 15 bases between them. CDR3 length equals 13 residues. CDR1 and CDR2 from the germline V gene are SNHLY and FYNNEI. The CDR3 region is CASRRGAPSEQFF. The CDR3 nucleotides are TGTGCCAGCAGACGGGGGGCTCCCAGTGAGCAGTTCTTC.

The chain is built from TRBV6-5 and TRBJ2-5, with D perhaps matching TRBD2 (6 bases). The germline V and J ends were trimmed by 4 bases and 5 bases, with 11 bases remaining between them. The CDR3 totals 13 residues. In germline, CDR1 is MNHEY, CDR2 SVGAGI. CDR3: CASSFGGRETQYF. CDR3 bases: TGTGCCAGCAGTTTTGGGGGGAGGGAGACCCAGTACTTC.

This clone turned up a few times. The chain combines TRBV4-2 with TRBJ2-1, with unresolved D. Germline V gives CDR1 LGHNA, CDR2 YNFKEQ. Trimming took off 1 base at V and 0 bases at J, with 10 bases between the two ends. CDR3 length equals 16 residues. The CDR3 DNA sequence: TGTGCCAGCAGCCAAGTTCTAGGCAGCTCCTACAATGAGCAGTTCTTC. Protein product: CASSQVLGSSYNEQFF.

This chain joins TRBV30 and TRBJ2-3, with 10 positions matching TRBD2. The length of the CDR3 is 17 residues. The V gene end was trimmed by 0 bases and the J gene end by 2 bases; junction bases not matched to a gene: 8. Germline V lookup: CDR1 GTSNPN, CDR2 SVGIG (reference sequence). The CDR3 region has the DNA TGTGCCTGGAGTGTACGCGTAGCGGGGGGCCTCACAGATACGCAGTATTTT. This translates into CAWSVRVAGGLTDTQYF.

This rearrangement joins TRBV9 to TRBJ1-1; 7 bases are a match to TRBD1. This CDR3 has 18 residues. V was clipped by 3 bases and J by 0 bases; unmatched bases: 14. CDR1 and CDR2 from the germline V gene are SGDLS and YYNGEE. CDR3 in amino acids: CASSERSGTEFMNTEAFF. The CDR3 DNA sequence: TGTGCCAGCAGCGAGAGATCCGGGACAGAGTTCATGAACACTGAAGCTTTCTTT.

The rearrangement uses TRBV28 and TRBJ2-5; no firm D call. The DNA end lines up better with TRBJ2-7; the J call may be wrong. CDR3 length: 12 amino acids. In germline, CDR1 is MDHEN, CDR2 SYDVKM. Here the CDR3 reads CASSLGTYEQYF. Written as DNA, the CDR3 is TGTGCCAGCAGTTTGGGCACCTACGAGCAGTACTTC.

V gene TRBV5-5 combines with J gene TRBJ1-3, with 7 bases aligning to TRBD1. V shed 2 bases and J 2 bases; nucleotides not matched to a gene: 4. The CDR3 is 15 amino acids. In germline, CDR1 is SGHKS, CDR2 YYEKEE (reference sequence). The CDR3 nucleotides are TGTGCCAGCAGCTTATATCAGGGGGCTGGAAACACCATATATTTT. It yields the protein CASSLYQGAGNTIYF.

This clone was picked up a small number of times. The chain has TRBV15 and TRBJ1-6, with D maybe TRBD1 (6 bases). Germline V lookup: CDR1 LNHNV, CDR2 YYDKDF (reference sequence). Between the trimmed V and J ends, which lost 5 bases and 3 bases, there was a span of 17 bases. This CDR3 has 17 residues. The CDR3 sequence is CATSPGETGDYNSPLHF. As DNA, the CDR3 is TGTGCCACCAGCCCGGGTGAGACAGGAGACTATAATTCACCCCTCCACTTT.

This clone has more than one count but fewer than ten. Here the CDR3 reads CASSIAHVGGTEAFF. For the CDR3, the DNA is TGTGCCAGTAGTATAGCCCATGTCGGGGGCACTGAAGCTTTCTTT. The V call is TRBV19, the J call TRBJ1-1; maybe TRBD1 (5 bases). Germline CDR1 is LNHDA and CDR2 is SQIVND (reference sequence). The CDR3 spans 15 residues. V was pared by 1 base and J by 4 bases, with 13 bases between.

This chain uses TRBV19 with TRBJ2-2; TRBD1 is a possible D gene (5 bases). The CDR3 has 14 residues. The germline V and J ends were trimmed by 3 bases and 4 bases, with 9 bases remaining between them. Germline CDR1 LNHDA, CDR2 SQIVND (reference sequence). The CDR3 loop reads CASSILGATGELFF. The CDR3 nucleotides are TGTGCCAGTAGTATCTTAGGGGCCACCGGGGAGCTGTTTTTT.

The chain uses TRBV19 and TRBJ1-6; D call uncertain. The CDR3 is made up of 14 amino acids. CDR1 LNHDA and CDR2 SQIVND come from the germline V gene (reference sequence). V lost 0 bases to trimming and J lost 9 bases, with 9 bases between them. The CDR3 coding sequence is TGTGCCAGTAGTATAGAACACGGCGGTTCACCCCTCCACTTT. Amino acids: CASSIEHGGSPLHF.